This is a list of T cell receptor beta chains from one sample in a study of cytomegalovirus exposure and HLA in healthy donors. Profiled with immunoSEQ multiplex PCR; TCRdb holds only in-frame clones, not every one. The sample gives roughly 90,000 clones, roughly 92% of which show up once; about 1.1% is in the top ten. Sequenced input: PBMCs. These receptors all stem from a woman between 25 and 40 years old in good health and CMV-seropositive. Both conserved end residues are part of each CDR3. D genes are given only for firm matches.

v_gene	len	j_gene	d_gene	CDR3aa	CDR3nt
TRBV6-5	14	TRBJ1-2	-	CASSSPQGGYGYTF	TGTGCCAGCAGTTCCCCTCAGGGAGGCTATGGCTACACCTTC
TRBV15	14	TRBJ2-7	-	CATSRRRGPYEQYF	TGTGCCACCAGCAGACGCAGGGGACCCTACGAGCAGTACTTC
TRBV7-2	14	TRBJ2-7	-	CASSLDSVTYEQYF	TGTGCCAGCAGCTTAGATTCGGTCACCTACGAGCAGTACTTC
TRBV6-5	12	TRBJ2-7	-	CASRTAGTEQYF	TGTGCCAGCAGAACAGCAGGTACCGAGCAGTACTTC
TRBV4-3	15	TRBJ2-1	TRBD2	CASSQGGLAANEQFF	TGCGCCAGCAGCCAAGGTGGACTAGCGGCCAATGAGCAGTTCTTC
TRBV28	14	TRBJ2-7	-	CASRKGGSSYEQYF	TGTGCCAGCAGGAAGGGTGGGAGCTCCTACGAGCAGTACTTC
TRBV28	14	TRBJ2-1	-	CASSWRAVYNEQFF	TGTGCCAGCAGTTGGCGAGCGGTTTACAATGAGCAGTTCTTC
TRBV30	13	TRBJ1-5	-	CAWNRQVNQPQHF	TGTGCCTGGAATCGCCAGGTAAATCAGCCCCAGCATTTT
TRBV30	12	TRBJ1-2	-	CAWSVLLTVPNF	TGTGCCTGGAGTGTACTACTGACAGTTCCCAACTTC
TRBV11-2	18	TRBJ2-7	TRBD2	CASSSTPNTGTRSYEQYF	TGTGCCAGCAGCTCAACACCGAACACCGGGACTAGGTCATACGAGCAGTACTTC
TRBV25-1	15	TRBJ1-1	TRBD1	CASSEGGTVSTEAFF	TGTGCCAGCAGTGAAGGTGGGACAGTGTCCACTGAAGCTTTCTTT
TRBV14	18	TRBJ2-3	-	CASSHFKGARKSTDTQYF	TGTGCCAGCAGCCACTTTAAAGGGGCCCGAAAAAGCACAGATACGCAGTATTTT
TRBV7-7	14	TRBJ2-7	TRBD1	CASSVGQGTYEQYF	TGTGCCAGCAGCGTTGGACAGGGAACCTACGAGCAGTACTTC
TRBV9	13	TRBJ1-1	-	CASSVYSLTEAFF	TGTGCCAGCAGCGTATACAGCCTCACTGAAGCTTTCTTT
TRBV5-4	16	TRBJ2-1	TRBD1	CASSSGTGDYRNEQFF	TGTGCCAGCAGCTCCGGGACAGGGGATTATCGGAATGAGCAGTTCTTC
TRBV28	16	TRBJ1-1	TRBD1	CASSPTGGGGGTEAFF	TGTGCCAGCAGTCCGACAGGGGGAGGAGGAGGCACTGAAGCTTTCTTT
TRBV5-6	14	TRBJ2-7	TRBD1	CASSLGTGVYEQYF	TGTGCCAGCAGCTTGGGGACAGGGGTTTACGAGCAGTACTTC
TRBV28	17	TRBJ1-2	TRBD1	CASSFNRGRPSNYGYTF	TGTGCCAGCAGTTTTAACAGGGGGCGTCCTTCGAACTATGGCTACACCTTC
TRBV11-2	17	TRBJ1-2	-	CASSLVPGSGRGHGYTF	TGTGCCAGCAGCTTAGTCCCTGGGTCTGGGAGGGGCCATGGCTACACCTTC
TRBV6-5	14	TRBJ2-7	TRBD1	CASRQGVPSYEQYF	TGTGCCAGCAGACAGGGGGTTCCATCCTACGAGCAGTACTTC
TRBV4-3	15	TRBJ2-7	TRBD2	CASSPIAGISYEQYF	TGCGCCAGCAGCCCAATAGCGGGGATCTCCTACGAGCAGTACTTC
TRBV27	14	TRBJ2-1	TRBD1	CASSPGGSYNEQFF	TGTGCCAGCAGTCCAGGGGGCTCCTACAATGAGCAGTTCTTC
TRBV7-6	16	TRBJ2-2	TRBD2	CASSARGGANTGELFF	TGTGCCAGCAGCGCCCGTGGGGGGGCGAACACCGGGGAGCTGTTTTTT
TRBV11-2	17	TRBJ1-3	TRBD1	CASSPLTGGIGGNTIYF	TGTGCCAGCAGCCCCCTAACAGGGGGCATTGGAGGAAACACCATATATTTT